The 22 T cell receptor beta chains in this list originate from one sample, sequenced in a study of cytomegalovirus exposure and HLA in healthy donors. The PCR was carried out with 60 Vbeta primers and 13 Jbeta primers. Assay used: immunoSEQ multiplex PCR; TCRdb lists only in-frame clones, some missing. Of about 170,000 clones listed, about three quarters are singletons. Specimen: PBMCs. The receptor set was obtained from a female donor in good health and CMV-seronegative.

This sequence joins TRBV9 and TRBJ1-4; a possible D gene is TRBD1 (5 bases). V gave up 6 bases and J gave up 6 bases, with 15 bases separating them. The germline CDR1 and CDR2 sequences are SGDLS and YYNGEE. This CDR3 comprises 14 residues. As DNA, the CDR3 is TGTGCCAGCACCCTAGGAGCGGGGGATGAAAAACTGTTTTTT. This gives the protein CASTLGAGDEKLFF.

This clone was counted between two and nine times. This chain joins TRBV18 and TRBJ2-3; D uncertain. Trimming took off 0 bases at V and 5 bases at J, with 9 bases between the two ends. There are 14 residues in the CDR3. The germline gives CDR1 KGHSH, CDR2 LQKENI. Here the CDR3 reads CASSPPSGGDTQYF. The CDR3 bases are TGTGCCAGCTCACCACCGTCCGGTGGAGATACGCAGTATTTT.

The CDR3 loop is CASSPVSSPHQPQHF. The CDR3 coding sequence is TGTGCCAGCTCACCAGTTTCCAGTCCCCATCAGCCCCAGCATTTT. V gene TRBV18 combines with J gene TRBJ1-5; D remains ambiguous. The CDR3 extends over 15 amino acids. CDR1 is KGHSH, CDR2 LQKENI, per germline. V was pared by 2 bases and J by 5 bases, with 13 bases between.

The genes are TRBV18 and TRBJ1-1, with D tentatively TRBD1 (6 bases). Trimming pared 3 bases from V and 4 bases from J, leaving 15 bases between. There are 15 residues in the CDR3. Germline V CDR1 and CDR2: KGHSH, LQKENI. CDR3: CASSPGAGRGTEAFF. The DNA for the CDR3 is TGTGCCAGCTCACCGGGGGCAGGGAGGGGCACTGAAGCTTTCTTT.

The chain carries TRBV30 and TRBJ1-4; no definite D call. The CDR3 is made up of 11 amino acids. V lost 1 base and J 8 bases, leaving 5 bases between the germline ends. Germline-derived CDR1 and CDR2 are GTSNPN and SVGIG (reference sequence). The CDR3 nucleotides are TGTGCCTGGAGTGGTGGCGAAAAACTGTTTTTT. This gives the protein CAWSGGEKLFF.

The chain carries TRBV7-6 and TRBJ2-6, with a tentative D call TRBD1 (6 bases). Trimming removed 5 bases at V and 1 base at J, with 9 bases between. This CDR3 has 15 residues. Looked up from germline, CDR1 is SGHVS and CDR2 is FNYEAQ. The CDR3, as DNA: TGTGCCAGCAGCGATAGGGGGTCTGGGGCCAACGTCCTGACTTTC. The encoded protein is CASSDRGSGANVLTF.

CDR3 in DNA: TGTGCCACCAGCAGAGATGTCCAGTACACTGAAGCTTTCTTT. Protein product: CATSRDVQYTEAFF. The rearrangement joins TRBV15 to TRBJ1-1; D uncertain. Germline CDR1 is LNHNV and CDR2 is YYDKDF (reference sequence). The CDR3 sequence is 14 residues long. V was pared by 0 bases and J by 3 bases, with 8 bases between.

This chain connects TRBV29-1 to TRBJ1-2; 8 positions match TRBD1. The V segment lost 0 bases and the J segment 7 bases; nucleotides outside the gene matches: 4. This CDR3 is 13 amino acids long. CDR1 and CDR2 (germline): SQVTM, ANQGSEA. This CDR3 reads CSVEDRTGSGYTF. The DNA of the CDR3 is TGCAGCGTTGAAGATCGGACAGGGAGTGGCTACACCTTC.

Written as DNA, the CDR3 is TGTGCCAGCAGCCAAGTTACAGGCATGAACACTGAAGCTTTCTTT. This encodes CASSQVTGMNTEAFF. This chain links TRBV4-2 with TRBJ1-1; D is possibly TRBD1 (5 bases). Germline V gene data show CDR1 as LGHNA and CDR2 as YNFKEQ. The ends were cut back, 1 base at V and 0 bases at J, with 9 bases in the middle. The CDR3 is 15 amino acids.

V and J are TRBV11-2 and TRBJ2-7, with TRBD1 as a possible D gene (8 bases). From germline, CDR1 is SGHAT and CDR2 FQNNGV. The CDR3 totals 17 residues. The V and J ends lost 5 bases and 5 bases respectively, with 25 bases between them. The CDR3: CASSLQGGDYKFHEQYF. CDR3 DNA: TGTGCCAGCAGCCTACAGGGGGGGGACTATAAGTTCCACGAGCAGTACTTC.

This chain connects TRBV18 to TRBJ1-1, with a tentative D call TRBD1 (5 bases). Deletions cut 3 bases from V and 11 bases from J, with 16 bases between. This CDR3 is 13 amino acids long. The V gene's germline CDR1 is KGHSH and CDR2 LQKENI. For the CDR3, the DNA is TGTGCCAGCTCACCCCGATCCGGGGAGGGGGCTTTCTTT. Translating gives CASSPRSGEGAFF.

This rearrangement joins TRBV4-2 to TRBJ2-3; 11 bases fit TRBD2. Germline CDR1 LGHNA, CDR2 YNFKEQ. Germline trimming cut 0 bases from V and 2 bases from J; bases unmatched to any gene: 1. This CDR3 is 16 amino acids long. The chain's CDR3 is CASSQELAGDTDTQYF. In DNA, the CDR3 is TGTGCCAGCAGCCAAGAACTAGCGGGAGACACAGATACGCAGTATTTT.

V and J are TRBV7-9 and TRBJ1-1; maybe TRBD1 (6 bases). There are 13 residues in the CDR3. Looked up from germline, CDR1 is SEHNR and CDR2 is FQNEAQ (reference sequence). V dropped 0 bases and J dropped 5 bases, with 7 bases sitting between them. CDR3 region: CASSLAQGTEAFF. DNA of the CDR3: TGTGCCAGCAGCTTAGCTCAGGGGACTGAAGCTTTCTTT.

CDR3 nucleotides: TGTGCCAGCAGTTACTCCTGGAGATCACCCCTCCACTTT. Its protein product is CASSYSWRSPLHF. The chain joins TRBV6-5 to TRBJ1-6; no definite D call. CDR3 size: 13 residues. V was clipped by 0 bases and J by 10 bases, with 7 bases between them. Germline-derived CDR1 and CDR2 are MNHEY and SVGAGI.

The chain joins TRBV19 to TRBJ1-4; tentatively, D is TRBD1 (6 bases). Trimming took off 6 bases at V and 5 bases at J, with 19 bases between the two ends. Germline V gene sequence: CDR1 LNHDA, CDR2 SQIVND (reference sequence). This CDR3 is 16 amino acids long. CDR3 region: CASRTLRDTLNEKLFF. The DNA of the CDR3 is TGTGCCAGTAGAACCCTCCGGGACACCTTGAATGAAAAACTGTTTTTT.

This chain connects TRBV9 to TRBJ1-2, with TRBD1 matching 7 bases. With V trimmed by 3 bases and J by 5 bases, 7 bases remained unmatched. This CDR3 contains 14 residues. Germline values: CDR1 SGDLS, CDR2 YYNGEE. CDR3 nucleotides: TGTGCCAGCAGCGGCGGACAGGCGGCATATGGCTACACCTTC. This translates into CASSGGQAAYGYTF.

This chain uses TRBV6-1 with TRBJ2-1; 12 bases align to TRBD2. Trimming removed 3 bases from V and 7 bases from J; junction bases left unmatched: 10. CDR1 is MNHNS and CDR2 is SASEGT in the germline V gene. This CDR3 has 17 amino acids. The CDR3 DNA is TGTGCCAGCAGTGATGCGCTAGCGGGAGGGCCCGGTAATGAGCAGTTCTTC. Amino acid sequence: CASSDALAGGPGNEQFF.

This rearrangement joins TRBV6-5 to TRBJ1-2; possibly TRBD1 for D (5 bases). Trimming stripped 8 bases from V and 2 bases from J, with 9 bases between. This CDR3 is built from 12 residues. The germline V gene has CDR1 MNHEY and CDR2 SVGAGI. The CDR3 bases are TGTGCCAGCGGGGGGGTAAACTATGGCTACACCTTC. It encodes CASGGVNYGYTF.

The sample holds a few counts of this clone. This chain connects TRBV30 to TRBJ2-7; tentative D call: TRBD2 (5 bases). V was trimmed by 3 bases and J by 2 bases, leaving 11 bases between them. This CDR3 spans 13 amino acids. CDR1 and CDR2 (germline): GTSNPN, SVGIG (reference sequence). The CDR3 nucleotides read TGTGCCTGGAGCGGACTCGCTACCTACGAGCAGTACTTC. Its translation is CAWSGLATYEQYF.

This chain links TRBV30 with TRBJ2-3; 14 bases match TRBD2. With 7 bases clipped from V and 2 bases from J, the junction kept 8 bases outside the gene matches. Germline V gene lookup returns CDR1 GTSNPN and CDR2 SVGIG (reference sequence). The CDR3 covers 16 residues. CDR3 protein: CASGTSGSPITDTQYF. DNA for the CDR3: TGTGCCTCCGGGACTAGCGGGAGCCCCATCACAGATACGCAGTATTTT.

This clone was seen a few times. The chain combines TRBV29-1 with TRBJ2-7; TRBD2 agrees at 13 bases. The V and J ends lost 6 bases and 6 bases, in that order; junction bases with no gene match: 5. Germline V lookup: CDR1 SQVTM, CDR2 ANQGSEA. The CDR3 has 13 amino acids. The CDR3 region has the DNA TGCAGCGTAACCGGGACTAGCGGGATCGAGCAGTACTTC. Encoded protein: CSVTGTSGIEQYF.

This chain uses TRBV15 with TRBJ2-1; the D gene is possibly TRBD2 (6 bases). The CDR3 has 15 amino acids. V was pared by 0 bases and J by 10 bases, with 16 bases between. Germline V gene data show CDR1 as LNHNV and CDR2 as YYDKDF (reference sequence). CDR3 residues: CATSRDRGRSQEQFF. The CDR3 bases are TGTGCCACCAGCAGAGATCGGGGGAGATCCCAAGAGCAGTTCTTC.